This T cell receptor (beta chain) was profiled in a study of CD8 T cells in ankylosing spondylitis. Comment on this clonotype: Its antigen is as yet unknown.

TCR beta libraries were made by quantitative 5'-RACE with molecular barcodes. TCRdb re-analysed the 5' RACE reads in MiXCR, keeping a single row per CDR3 protein. The sample shows 670,000 or so distinct CDR3 sequences, roughly 20% of them seen only once. Study results and limitations: For ankylosing spondylitis blood, a TCR beta motif of eight or nine highly homologous variants appeared characteristic. With a CD8+ phenotype, disease-linked clones were relatively rare in peripheral blood. Earlier authors reported some of these motif variants in reactive arthritis synovial fluid and blood. According to the report, clones linked to the disease were significantly enriched in matched synovial fluid samples taken from ankylosing spondylitis patients.

V shed 4 bases and J shed 5 bases, with 12 bases lying between them. CDR1 and CDR2 from the germline V gene are SQVTM and ANQGSEA. The length of the CDR3 is 12 residues. The J gene is TRBJ2-7, the V gene TRBV29-1; D unclear. Material: blood, either unsorted or a sorted T cell fraction (not recorded which). This receptor was identified in a male donor with ankylosing spondylitis. The CDR3 DNA sequence: TGCAGCGTTGCCCCAGAGTTGGACGAGCAGTACTTC. Translating gives CSVAPELDEQYF.